This T cell receptor beta chain was identified during a study of regulatory T cells in long-lasting Graves disease. Turning to the study itself: Freshly diagnosed Graves' patients had used antithyroid drugs for under 3 months.

Ten or more counts support this clonotype. Described time point: newly diagnosed GD, antithyroid drugs for less than 3 months. The TCR library was prepared using RNA isolated from PBMCs. Germline V CDR1 and CDR2: KGHDR, SFDVKD. With 1 base removed from V and 1 base from J, the gap between germline ends came to 6 bases. CDR3 length: 14 residues. To make TCR beta libraries, researchers used iRepertoire HTBI primers and Arm-PCR of CDR3 regions. TCRdb analysed the multiplex PCR reads with MiXCR anew, one entry per CDR3 protein. The sample has 300,000 to 400,000 distinct CDR3 sequences; around 15% are singletons. This same sample was also taken into another study, of T cells in Graves' hyperthyroidism and ophthalmopathy. That study reports: Hyperthyroidism patients were newly diagnosed, had disease duration under 2 months, and were aged 18 to 65 years. Every diagnosis used clinical symptoms, serum thyroxine and TRAb, thyroid ultrasound and orbital computed tomography. TCR CDR3 regions were first amplified by RT-PCR with HTBI primers.

The chain combines TRBV24-1 with TRBJ2-5; D remains ambiguous. Sample: peripheral blood mononuclear cells (PBMCs), taken at new diagnosis, from a patient treated with antithyroid drugs. This receptor was obtained from a man aged 40-49 years with Graves disease. CDR3 DNA: TGTGCCACCAGTGATTTCGGCAGCCAAGAGACCCAGTACTTC. Protein sequence: CATSDFGSQETQYF.